Below, 14 T cell receptor beta chains from the same sample are listed, as sequenced in a study of blood T cell repertoires in COVID-19. This table comes from immunoSEQ multiplex PCR, and its TCRdb copy is limited to in-frame clones, with some not included. The table records approximately 440,000 clones, more than 70% of them present only once. Sequencing used peripheral blood. These TCRs come from a woman in her 50s with COVID-19, enrolled during active disease.

The genes are TRBV5-1 and TRBJ2-1; 8 bases agree with TRBD2. This CDR3 has 16 amino acids. The V gene's germline CDR1 is SGHRS and CDR2 YFSETQ. J gave up 9 bases and V 0 bases, and 11 bases lay outside the gene matches. CDR3 sequence (DNA): TGCGCCAGCAGCTTGGGGGGGCTTAGCGGGGCCTCTGAGCAGTTCTTC. This gives the protein CASSLGGLSGASEQFF.

This rearrangement joins TRBV19 to TRBJ1-1; possible D gene TRBD1, 5 bases. Trimming pared 7 bases from V and 3 bases from J, leaving 12 bases between. CDR3 length equals 13 residues. Germline CDR1 LNHDA, CDR2 SQIVND (reference sequence). The CDR3 DNA sequence: TGTGCCAGTAATACTTGGGGGGACACTGAAGCTTTCTTT. Protein: CASNTWGDTEAFF.

The V gene is TRBV5-1, the J gene TRBJ2-7, with TRBD1 as a possible D gene (5 bases). V was pared by 4 bases and J by 6 bases, with 14 bases between. The CDR3 consists of 13 residues. Germline CDR1 reads SGHRS; CDR2 reads YFSETQ. CDR3 coding DNA: TGCGCCAGCAGCGCAAGGGGCGGTACCGAGCAGTACTTC. It codes for CASSARGGTEQYF.

The chain combines TRBV27 with TRBJ2-1; the match to TRBD1 covers 8 bases. After removal of 2 bases from V and 14 bases from J, the junction contained 5 bases not matched to a gene. The CDR3 sequence is 12 residues long. Germline-derived CDR1 and CDR2 are MNHEY and SMNVEV (reference sequence). The chain's CDR3 is CASSLRGQGKFF. The CDR3 DNA sequence: TGTGCCAGCAGTTTACGCGGACAGGGCAAGTTCTTC.

The chain combines TRBV20-1 with TRBJ1-2; 9 bases map to TRBD1. CDR3 length equals 11 residues. The V segment lost 5 bases and the J segment 8 bases; nucleotides outside the gene matches: 3. Germline CDR1 reads DFQATT; CDR2 reads SNEGSKA (reference sequence). Here the CDR3 reads CSAYRGLGYTF. The CDR3 nucleotides are TGCAGTGCTTACAGGGGGCTGGGCTACACCTTC.

J is TRBJ2-3 and V is TRBV18; 10 nucleotides agree with TRBD1. The CDR3 loop spans 15 amino acids. Germline trimming cut 6 bases from V and 3 bases from J; bases unmatched to any gene: 6. From germline, CDR1 is KGHSH and CDR2 LQKENI. As DNA, the CDR3 is TGTGCCAGCTCCCCCGGGACAGGGGTAACAGATACGCAGTATTTT. Its translation: CASSPGTGVTDTQYF.

The V and J genes are TRBV7-8 and TRBJ2-7, with 13 bases fitting TRBD2. CDR3 size: 14 residues. Germline CDR1 reads SGHVS; CDR2 reads FQNEAQ. Trimming at V came to 7 bases and at J to 6 bases, leaving 6 bases not matched to a gene. The CDR3 DNA reads TGTGCCAGCAAGGCACTAGCGGGGGGGCGCGAGCAGTACTTC. Translation: CASKALAGGREQYF.

The DNA for the CDR3 is TGTGCCAGCCTAAATAGCGGCCACACAGATACGCAGTATTTT. This encodes CASLNSGHTDTQYF. J is TRBJ2-3 and V is TRBV19; TRBD2 is a possible D gene (6 bases). Between the trimmed V and J ends, which lost 9 bases and 2 bases, there was a span of 15 bases. The CDR3 runs 14 residues. CDR1 is LNHDA and CDR2 is SQIVND in the germline V gene (reference sequence).

This chain joins TRBV29-1 and TRBJ2-3; 7 positions agree with TRBD2. The length of the CDR3 is 12 residues. V trimming: 7 bases; J trimming: 4 bases; junction bases outside the gene matches: 5. In germline, CDR1 is SQVTM, CDR2 ANQGSEA. Written as DNA, the CDR3 is TGCAGCGAGGTCCGGGGGGCAGATACGCAGTATTTT. It encodes CSEVRGADTQYF.

The chain links TRBV5-8 to TRBJ1-2; D remains ambiguous. The germline V and J ends were trimmed by 5 bases and 7 bases, with 21 bases remaining between them. CDR3 size: 15 residues. Germline loops: CDR1 SGHTS, CDR2 YDEGEE. Here the CDR3 reads CASRKVFRTDAGYTF. For the CDR3, the DNA is TGTGCCAGCAGGAAGGTGTTCAGGACTGACGCTGGCTACACCTTC.

The gene calls are TRBV6-5 and TRBJ2-7; D call uncertain. From germline, CDR1 is MNHEY and CDR2 SVGAGI. The germline V and J ends were trimmed by 5 bases and 3 bases, with 8 bases remaining between them. The CDR3 covers 12 residues. Here the CDR3 reads CASSPNSYEQYF. The CDR3 coding sequence is TGTGCCAGCAGTCCAAACAGCTACGAGCAGTACTTC.

The rearrangement uses TRBV12-5 and TRBJ2-5; possible D gene TRBD1, 7 bases. Trimming removed 0 bases at V and 5 bases at J, with 10 bases between. The CDR3 sequence is 14 residues long. The V gene's germline CDR1 is LGHNT and CDR2 FRNRAP. CDR3 protein: CASGLVPGGETQYF. The CDR3 nucleotides read TGTGCTAGTGGTTTGGTACCAGGGGGGGAGACCCAGTACTTC. Looking up the rest from reference TRBV12-5 and TRBJ2-5 gives the full variable domain: DARVTQTPRHKVTEMGQEVTMRCQPILGHNTVFWYRQTMMQGLELLAYFRNRAPLDDSGMPKDRFSAEMPDATLATLKIQPSEPRDSAVYFCASGLVPGGETQYFGPGTRLLVL.

In this sample, this clone turned up a few times. This chain joins TRBV2 and TRBJ2-6, with D uncertain. The CDR3 has 15 amino acids. Germline-derived CDR1 and CDR2 are SNHLY and FYNNEI. V lost 4 bases to trimming and J lost 1 base, with 8 bases between them. CDR3 sequence reads: CASSGLFSGANVLTF. In nucleotides, the CDR3 is TGTGCCAGCAGTGGACTGTTTTCTGGGGCCAACGTCCTGACTTTC.

The chain uses TRBV7-3 and TRBJ1-6; 7 bases line up with TRBD1. Germline V gives CDR1 SGHTA, CDR2 FQGTGA. V was clipped by 0 bases and J by 9 bases; unmatched bases: 5. The CDR3 runs to 15 residues. In nucleotides, the CDR3 is TGTGCCAGCAGCTTAACAGGGGGCAGCGTTTCACCCCTCCACTTT. The encoded protein is CASSLTGGSVSPLHF.